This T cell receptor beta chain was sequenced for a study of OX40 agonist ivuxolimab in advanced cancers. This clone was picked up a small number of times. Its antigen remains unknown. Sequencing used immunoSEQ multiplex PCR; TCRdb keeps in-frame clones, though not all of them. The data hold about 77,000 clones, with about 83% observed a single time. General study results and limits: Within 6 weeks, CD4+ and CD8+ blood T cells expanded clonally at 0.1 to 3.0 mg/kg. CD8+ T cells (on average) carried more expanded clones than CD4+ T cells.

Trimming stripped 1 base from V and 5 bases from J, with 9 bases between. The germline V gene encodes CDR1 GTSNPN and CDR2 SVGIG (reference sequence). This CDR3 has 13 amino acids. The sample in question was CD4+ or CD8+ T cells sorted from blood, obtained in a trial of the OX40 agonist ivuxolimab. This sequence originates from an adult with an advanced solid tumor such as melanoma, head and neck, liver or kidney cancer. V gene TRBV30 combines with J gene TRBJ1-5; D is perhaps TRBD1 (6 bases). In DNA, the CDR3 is TGTGCCTGGAGTGAACAGGGATATCAGCCCCAGCATTTT. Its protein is CAWSEQGYQPQHF. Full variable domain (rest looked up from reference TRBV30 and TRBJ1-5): SQTIHQWPATLVQPVGSPLSLECTVEGTSNPNLYWYRQAAGRGLQLLFYSVGIGQISSEVPQNLSASRPQDRQFILSSKKLLLSDSGFYLCAWSEQGYQPQHFGDGTRLSIL.